The present T cell receptor beta chain was sequenced within a study of blood T cell repertoires in COVID-19. Trimming shortened V by 7 bases and J by 1 base, and 10 bases separated the two germline ends. This CDR3 is built from 13 residues. Some clones are missing from TCRdb's copy, which holds only in-frame ones; the method was immunoSEQ multiplex PCR. The sample shows around 300,000 clones, under 90% of them seen only once. All enrollees were about 18 to 90 years old and from roughly 26 US areas. The sequence was collected from a woman aged 60-75 years who had recovered from COVID-19. The genes are TRBV12-3 or TRBV12-4 and TRBJ1-2; no clear D. Input material: PBMCs or T cells enriched from blood (not recorded which). CDR3 coding DNA: TGTGCCAGCACTATAGGACTTAACTATGGCTACACCTTC. It translates to CASTIGLNYGYTF.